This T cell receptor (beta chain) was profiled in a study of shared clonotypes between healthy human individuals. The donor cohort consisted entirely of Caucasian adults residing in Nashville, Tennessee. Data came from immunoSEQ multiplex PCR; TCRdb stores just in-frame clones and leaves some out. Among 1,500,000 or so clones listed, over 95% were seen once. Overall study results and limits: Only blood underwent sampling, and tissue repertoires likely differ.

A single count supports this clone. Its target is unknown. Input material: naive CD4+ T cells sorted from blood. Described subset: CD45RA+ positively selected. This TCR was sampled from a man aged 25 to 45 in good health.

DNA of the CDR3: TGTGCCAGCAGCTTGGGAACAGGGGCGTCGACAGATACGCAGTATTTT. Protein: CASSLGTGASTDTQYF. The V gene is TRBV5-8, the J gene TRBJ2-3; 7 bases fit TRBD1. Per the germline V gene, CDR1 is SGHTS and CDR2 is YDEGEE. This CDR3 has 16 amino acids. V gave up 0 bases and J gave up 3 bases; unmatched junction bases: 7.